This T cell receptor (beta chain) is from a study of OX40 agonist ivuxolimab in advanced cancers. Study-level background: The costimulatory receptor OX40 (CD134) was targeted by ivuxolimab, a fully human IgG2 agonistic monoclonal antibody. Intravenous ivuxolimab was administered to patients every 2 weeks at six dose levels: 0.01, 0.1, 0.3, 1.5, 3 and 10 mg/kg. Of the roughly 52 dose-escalation patients, hepatocellular carcinoma was present in about 20, melanoma in approximately 15, renal cell carcinoma in 9 and head and neck cancer in 9. In the dose-escalation cohort, approximately 82% of patients were male, and the mean age was approximately 60 years, with a range of roughly 20 to 85. Prior anti-PD-1, anti-PD-L1 or anti-CTLA-4 therapy was permitted, and checkpoint inhibitors had been received by around 39% of dose-escalation patients. Three dose-escalation patients achieved partial responses, one with hepatocellular carcinoma and two with cutaneous melanoma. Peripheral TCRbeta sequencing aimed to test whether ivuxolimab altered TCR sequence diversity and caused clonal T-cell expansion. The paper describes the monotherapy dose-escalation part (N of about 57 patients) of the phase I trial of ivuxolimab.

For sequencing of the TCRbeta CDR3 region, genomic DNA was extracted from the sorted cells. The immunoSEQ Assay was used to sequence the TCRbeta CDR3 regions. This immuneACCESS table, as held by TCRdb, lists in-frame sequences with V and J called but not all clones. Of the missing ones, under half trace to an unresolved V gene in checked studies; the others have no known cause. The sample records some 37,000 clones, approximately 90% of which are singletons. Less than 5% of the sample belongs to the ten largest clones. On the study overall, not on this receptor specifically: The antigen specificity of the peripheral T cells that underwent clonal expansion was not determined. At doses of 0.1 to 3.0 mg/kg, clonal expansion of both CD4+ and CD8+ T cells in blood was seen between baseline and week 6. Low levels of normalized T-cell clonal expansion were also seen in some nonresponding patients. After ivuxolimab, more expanded clones were found on average in CD8+ T cells than in CD4+ T cells. Partial responders in the 0.1-3.0 mg/kg groups had among the lowest normalized peripheral clonal expansion, especially among CD8+ T cells.

To note about this clone: The target of this receptor is not known. Nothing much larger sits one base from this clone, and base qualities are not available.

Patients with autoimmune disease history or receiving systemic immunosuppression were excluded from the trial. Peripheral blood for TCR sequencing was drawn from every dose cohort at baseline, at cycle 4 day 1 and at cycle 7 day 1. The samples were drawn from a first-in-human, open-label, multicenter phase I dose-escalation trial of ivuxolimab. Adults with locally advanced or metastatic melanoma, renal cell, hepatocellular, or head and neck squamous cell carcinoma were enrolled in the trial. CD4+ and CD8+ T cells were sorted separately from peripheral blood before TCR sequencing. Based on the germline V gene, the CDR1 and CDR2 sequences are KGHSH and LQKENI. V drops 2 bases and J drops 1 base, leaving 2 bases in between. The CDR3, from cysteine to phenylalanine, totals 13 residues. The read is trimmed to its CDR3 DNA, 39 bases read in frame from base 1.

This specimen consisted of CD4+ or CD8+ T cells sorted from blood, obtained in a trial of the OX40 agonist ivuxolimab. This chain is built from TRBV18 and TRBJ2-2; the D segment cannot be called with confidence. The sequence came from an adult with an advanced solid tumor such as melanoma, head and neck, liver or kidney cancer. The DNA sequence reads TGTGCCAGCTCACCATTGAACACCGGGGAGCTGTTTTTT. Its coded protein is CASSPLNTGELFF.